This is a list of T cell receptor beta chains from one sample in a study of blood T cell repertoires in COVID-19. TCRdb's copy holds only in-frame clones and misses some; the assay was immunoSEQ multiplex PCR. The table shows more than 200,000 clones, with nearly 90% occurring only once. The sample was peripheral blood. All receptors come from a woman aged 35 to 49 who had recovered from COVID-19. The CDR3 runs from the conserved cysteine through the conserved F or W. A D gene is named only where the DNA matches it firmly. A clone size is listed for some rows: how often the clone was seen (once, few, many), or a class if it is expanded.

abundance	d_gene	v_gene	j_gene	len	CDR3aa	CDR3nt
.	TRBD1	TRBV6-5	TRBJ2-7	15	CASSYSRGDRDEQYF	TGTGCCAGCAGTTACTCGAGAGGGGACAGGGACGAGCAGTACTTC
.	TRBD2	TRBV10-3	TRBJ2-3	12	CASRRETDTQYF	TGTGCCTCTCGGCGGGAGACAGATACGCAGTATTTT
.	.	TRBV20-1	TRBJ1-5	10	CSVGGQPQHF	TGCAGTGTAGGCGGTCAGCCCCAGCATTTT
few	.	TRBV28	TRBJ2-7	12	CASMRTLGEQYF	TGTGCCAGCATGCGGACTTTGGGCGAGCAGTACTTC
.	TRBD2	TRBV19	TRBJ2-1	15	CASRNPGLAGGEQFF	TGTGCCAGTAGGAACCCGGGACTAGCGGGAGGGGAGCAGTTCTTC
.	TRBD1	TRBV7-9	TRBJ1-2	14	CASSRDSTNYGYTF	TGTGCCAGCAGCCGGGACAGCACTAACTATGGCTACACCTTC
.	TRBD2	TRBV2	TRBJ2-2	17	CASSGGLAGARTGELFF	TGTGCCAGCAGTGGCGGGCTAGCGGGAGCGAGAACCGGGGAGCTGTTTTTT
.	TRBD2	TRBV7-9	TRBJ2-1	17	CASSPKRTSGRVNEQFF	TGTGCCAGCAGCCCGAAAAGGACTAGCGGGAGAGTCAATGAGCAGTTCTTC
.	TRBD1	TRBV18	TRBJ1-1	13	CASSPDRTGEAFF	TGTGCCAGCTCACCGGACAGGACAGGTGAAGCTTTCTTT
.	TRBD1	TRBV4-2	TRBJ2-2	16	CASSQEDRGETGELFF	TGTGCCAGCAGCCAAGAGGACAGGGGGGAAACCGGGGAGCTGTTTTTT
.	.	TRBV5-1	TRBJ2-3	15	CASSSTAPYPDTQYF	TGCGCCAGCAGCTCGACAGCGCCGTACCCAGATACGCAGTATTTT
.	.	TRBV14	TRBJ2-3	16	CASSQPGFPPADTQYF	TGTGCCAGCAGCCAACCAGGGTTTCCGCCTGCGGATACGCAGTATTTT
.	TRBD1	TRBV19	TRBJ1-5	15	CASSLYRDRGQPQHF	TGTGCCAGTAGCCTATACCGGGACAGGGGTCAGCCCCAGCATTTT
.	TRBD1	TRBV5-6	TRBJ2-7	14	CASSWGQGAYEQYF	TGTGCCAGCAGCTGGGGACAGGGGGCTTACGAGCAGTACTTC
few	.	TRBV7-9	TRBJ2-5	14	CASSSWTVQETQYF	TGTGCCAGCAGCTCTTGGACAGTCCAAGAGACCCAGTACTTC
.	.	TRBV10-3	TRBJ1-3	17	CAISPIKESNSGNTIYF	TGTGCCATCAGTCCGATAAAGGAGAGTAACTCTGGAAACACCATATATTTT
.	TRBD1	TRBV28	TRBJ2-7	15	CASIKGQGPTYEQYF	TGTGCCAGCATCAAAGGACAGGGGCCGACCTACGAGCAGTACTTC
.	.	TRBV7-3	TRBJ2-2	13	CASSPRGTGELFF	TGTGCCAGCAGCCCCCGGGGCACCGGGGAGCTGTTTTTT
.	TRBD1	TRBV3-1/TRBV3-2	TRBJ1-2	15	CASSLRGQGFYGYTF	TGTGCCAGCAGCCTTAGGGGACAGGGGTTCTATGGCTACACCTTC
.	.	TRBV28	TRBJ2-1	17	CASSPPTGSNSYNEQFF	TGTGCCAGCAGCCCCCCCACGGGGTCAAACTCCTACAATGAGCAGTTCTTC
.	TRBD1	TRBV4-3	TRBJ1-2	14	CASSLNRGTYGYTF	TGCGCCAGCAGCCTAAACAGGGGGACCTATGGCTACACCTTC
.	.	TRBV5-1	TRBJ2-5	13	CASSWTAQETQYF	TGCGCCAGCAGCTGGACAGCACAAGAGACCCAGTACTTC
.	.	TRBV6-6	TRBJ1-6	15	CASSYSGGFVSPLHF	TGTGCCAGCAGTTACTCGGGGGGGTTTGTTTCACCCCTCCACTTT
.	.	TRBV6-5	TRBJ1-5	14	CASSLYREGQPQHF	TGTGCCAGCAGCTTATACAGGGAGGGCCAGCCCCAGCATTTT
.	TRBD1	TRBV19	TRBJ2-1	17	CASSSTKGASSYNEQFF	TGTGCCAGTAGTTCGACGAAGGGGGCAAGCTCCTACAATGAGCAGTTCTTC
.	TRBD2	TRBV28	TRBJ2-4	13	CASSSNPGGYQYF	TGTGCCAGCAGCTCAAACCCCGGGGGGTACCAGTACTTC
.	.	TRBV30	TRBJ1-3	12	CAWSAAGNTIYF	TGTGCCTGGAGTGCTGCTGGAAACACCATATATTTT
.	TRBD1	TRBV4-2	TRBJ2-3	16	CASSQAPQGVKDTQYF	TGTGCCAGCAGCCAAGCCCCCCAGGGGGTCAAAGATACGCAGTATTTT
.	.	TRBV5-6	TRBJ1-6	14	CASNQYSYNSPLHF	TGTGCCAGCAACCAGTACTCCTATAATTCACCCCTCCACTTT
.	TRBD1	TRBV5-1	TRBJ1-2	15	CASSLEGQGEGGYTF	TGCGCCAGCAGCTTGGAGGGACAGGGGGAAGGTGGCTACACCTTC
.	TRBD1	TRBV5-1	TRBJ1-4	16	CASSRFGQGQGEKLFF	TGCGCCAGCAGCCGCTTCGGACAGGGTCAAGGTGAAAAACTGTTTTTT
.	.	TRBV3-1/TRBV3-2	TRBJ2-5	16	CASRSIRDFGRETQYF	TGTGCCAGCAGGTCTATCCGGGACTTCGGAAGGGAGACCCAGTACTTC
.	TRBD2	TRBV4-3	TRBJ2-1	15	CASSQDPGTSREQFF	TGCGCCAGCAGCCAAGACCCTGGGACTAGCCGTGAGCAGTTCTTC
.	.	TRBV18	TRBJ1-2	16	CASSPLDSQLNYGYTF	TGTGCCAGCTCACCACTTGACAGCCAACTTAACTATGGCTACACCTTC
.	TRBD1	TRBV18	TRBJ2-5	15	CASSRDRGQQETQYF	TGTGCCAGCTCACGAGACAGGGGTCAGCAAGAGACCCAGTACTTC
.	.	TRBV6-6	TRBJ1-6	12	CASRENNSPLHF	TGTGCCAGCAGGGAGAATAATTCACCCCTCCACTTT
.	TRBD2	TRBV30	TRBJ2-7	16	CAWSALAGGGSYEQYF	TGTGCCTGGAGTGCACTAGCGGGAGGGGGTTCCTACGAGCAGTACTTC
few	.	TRBV3-1/TRBV3-2	TRBJ2-7	11	CASSQVPTLVF	TGTGCCAGCAGCCAAGTCCCCACTCTCGTCTTC
.	.	TRBV25-1	TRBJ1-1	15	CASSDLGGMNTEAFF	TGTGCCAGCAGTGATCTAGGCGGAATGAACACTGAAGCTTTCTTT
.	.	TRBV21-1	TRBJ2-7	15	CASSILSGSEYEQYF	TGTGCCAGCAGCATCCTTAGCGGGAGCGAATACGAGCAGTACTTC
.	.	TRBV5-1	TRBJ2-4	14	CASSLTGIRNIQYF	TGCGCCAGCAGCTTGACAGGGATTAGGAACATTCAGTACTTC
.	TRBD2	TRBV10-3	TRBJ2-3	12	CAIRGGSDTQYF	TGTGCCATCCGGGGGGGGTCTGATACGCAGTATTTT
.	TRBD2	TRBV6-6	TRBJ2-7	14	CASSSGTSGVEQYF	TGTGCCAGCAGCTCCGGGACTAGCGGGGTCGAGCAGTACTTC
.	.	TRBV2	TRBJ2-3	13	CASSWTRGDTQYF	TGTGCCAGCAGTTGGACTAGGGGGGATACGCAGTATTTT
few	TRBD1	TRBV7-8	TRBJ1-5	18	CASSPRRQGANSNQPQHF	TGTGCCAGCAGTCCCAGAAGACAGGGGGCAAATAGCAATCAGCCCCAGCATTTT
.	.	TRBV4-2	TRBJ1-5	17	CASSQEGAGGGNQPQHF	TGTGCCAGCAGCCAAGAAGGGGCCGGGGGAGGCAATCAGCCCCAGCATTTT
.	TRBD1	TRBV7-6	TRBJ2-7	15	CASSPGTGGTDEQYF	TGTGCCAGCAGCCCCGGGACAGGGGGTACCGACGAGCAGTACTTC